Listed here are 27 T cell receptor beta chains from one sample, sequenced in a study of OX40 agonist ivuxolimab in advanced cancers. The data were produced by immunoSEQ multiplex PCR, yet TCRdb's version contains in-frame clones alone and is incomplete. This table holds approximately 100,000 clones, about 92% found once. The specimen was CD4+ or CD8+ T cells sorted from blood, collected in a trial of the OX40 agonist ivuxolimab. Receptors originate from an adult with an advanced solid tumor such as melanoma, head and neck, liver or kidney cancer.

CDR3 amino acids: CASRQIGLGKNIQYF. CDR3 DNA: TGTGCCAGTAGGCAAATAGGACTGGGCAAAAACATTCAGTACTTC. The chain uses TRBV19 and TRBJ2-4, with a possible D match to TRBD2 (5 bases). The CDR3 runs 15 residues. The V gene's germline CDR1 is LNHDA and CDR2 SQIVND (reference sequence). V lost 6 bases to trimming and J lost 3 bases, with 15 bases between them.

This clone has more than one count but fewer than ten. Other DNA sequences in this sample translate to the same CDR3. The rearrangement links TRBV19 to TRBJ1-4; 7 bases fit TRBD1. J was trimmed by 7 bases and V by 7 bases; bases with no gene match: 9. The CDR3 contains 14 residues. CDR1 is LNHDA, CDR2 SQIVND, per germline (reference sequence). The CDR3 region is CASTPTGNLEKLFF. The CDR3 DNA follows: TGTGCCAGTACCCCGACAGGGAACCTTGAAAAACTGTTTTTT.

The chain combines TRBV7-8 with TRBJ2-2, with a possible D match to TRBD2 (5 bases). The CDR3 is 16 residues long. CDR1 SGHVS and CDR2 FQNEAQ come from the germline V gene. V lost 5 bases and J lost 1, with 14 bases in between. CDR3: CASSPLVAMNTGELFF. For the CDR3, the DNA is TGTGCCAGCAGCCCACTGGTAGCGATGAACACCGGGGAGCTGTTTTTT.

The chain combines TRBV30 with TRBJ1-2; D unclear. Germline-derived CDR1 and CDR2 are GTSNPN and SVGIG (reference sequence). The V end lost 3 bases, the J end lost 2 bases, and 19 bases lay between the germline ends. The CDR3 loop spans 16 amino acids. The CDR3 reads CAWSGDSGYVNYGYTF. The CDR3 DNA sequence: TGTGCCTGGAGCGGAGATTCTGGGTACGTGAACTATGGCTACACCTTC.

The V and J genes are TRBV7-3 and TRBJ2-1; 7 bases are a match to TRBD2. Germline lookup yields CDR1 SGHTA and CDR2 FQGTGA. This CDR3 region has 17 residues. V was pared by 2 bases and J by 2 bases, with 9 bases of the junction left unmatched. CDR3 nucleotide sequence: TGTGCCAGCAGCTTATCTTCCCCCGGGACTACCTACAATGAGCAGTTCTTC. Its translation: CASSLSSPGTTYNEQFF.

The chain uses TRBV2 and TRBJ1-1; tentative D call: TRBD1 (5 bases). This CDR3 has 18 residues. The germline gives CDR1 SNHLY, CDR2 FYNNEI. V dropped 5 bases and J dropped 5 bases, with 27 bases sitting between them. The CDR3 here is CASSTLWGGGREETEAFF. The CDR3 coding sequence is TGTGCCAGCAGTACCCTTTGGGGTGGGGGTCGAGAGGAAACTGAAGCTTTCTTT.

This clone was detected only once. The V and J genes are TRBV6-5 and TRBJ2-5, with TRBD1 matching 8 bases. Trimming cost V 7 bases and J 4 bases; bases outside gene matches: 8. The V gene's germline CDR1 is MNHEY and CDR2 SVGAGI. The CDR3 contains 14 residues. CDR3 nucleotides: TGTGCCAGCACCCGATCAGACAGGGGAGAGACCCAGTACTTC. Translated, it gives CASTRSDRGETQYF.

The CDR3 spells CASSTTGTGFGTAGANVLTF. DNA of the CDR3: TGTGCCAGCAGCACTACCGGGACAGGGTTCGGTACGGCTGGGGCCAACGTCCTGACTTTC. The rearrangement joins TRBV7-3 to TRBJ2-6, with 9 bases aligning to TRBD1. V lost 5 bases and J lost 2; bases outside the gene matches: 16. Germline CDR1 reads SGHTA; CDR2 reads FQGTGA. This CDR3 has 20 amino acids.

This clone was observed a single time. The V gene is TRBV7-2, the J gene TRBJ1-3; D unclear. V gave up 3 bases and J gave up 0 bases, with 3 bases separating them. Germline CDR1 SGHTA, CDR2 FQGNSA. This CDR3 spans 13 amino acids. CDR3 region: CASSFGSGNTIYF. The CDR3 DNA reads as TGTGCCAGCAGCTTCGGCTCTGGAAACACCATATATTTT. Full variable domain (outside the CDR3, taken from reference TRBV7-2 and TRBJ1-3): GAGVSQSPSNKVTEKGKDVELRCDPISGHTALYWYRQSLGQGLEFLIYFQGNSAPDKSGLPSDRFSAERTGGSVSTLTIQRTQQEDSAVYLCASSFGSGNTIYFGEGSWLTVV.

V usage is TRBV11-2 and J usage is TRBJ1-5, with D possibly matching TRBD1 (5 bases). This CDR3 is built from 13 residues. Germline lookup yields CDR1 SGHAT and CDR2 FQNNGV. Trimming cost V 1 base and J 6 bases, with 7 bases left between them. CDR3 DNA sequence: TGTGCCAGCAGCTTAGCAGGGTTTCAGCCCCAGCATTTT. Residues: CASSLAGFQPQHF.

The CDR3 here is CASSLVASETDTQYF. As DNA, the CDR3 is TGTGCCAGCAGCTTAGTCGCTAGCGAGACAGATACGCAGTATTTT. The V call is TRBV7-6, the J call TRBJ2-3, with D possibly matching TRBD2 (6 bases). The CDR3 consists of 15 residues. V shed 1 base and J shed 3 bases, with 11 bases lying between them. Germline V lookup: CDR1 SGHVS, CDR2 FNYEAQ.

The J gene is TRBJ1-3, the V gene TRBV11-3; D gene uncertain. The CDR3 loop spans 14 amino acids. Germline V gene lookup returns CDR1 SGHNT and CDR2 YENEEA. Trimming shortened V by 5 bases and J by 0 bases, and 8 bases separated the two germline ends. The CDR3 DNA reads as TGTGCCAGCAGCGCCGGACGCTCTGGAAACACCATATATTTT. This codes for CASSAGRSGNTIYF.

J is TRBJ2-2 and V is TRBV11-2, with 10 bases matching TRBD2. J gave up 7 bases and V 3 bases, and 8 bases lay outside the gene matches. Looked up from germline, CDR1 is SGHAT and CDR2 is FQNNGV. The CDR3 loop spans 16 amino acids. The CDR3 region is CASSFPSGRRVGELFF. DNA of the CDR3: TGTGCCAGCAGCTTCCCTAGCGGGAGACGGGTCGGGGAGCTGTTTTTT. Full variable domain (remainder filled in from reference TRBV11-2 and TRBJ2-2): EAGVAQSPRYKIIEKRQSVAFWCNPISGHATLYWYQQILGQGPKLLIQFQNNGVVDDSQLPKDRFSAERLKGVDSTLKIQPAKLEDSAVYLCASSFPSGRRVGELFFGEGSRLTVL.

This clone occurred a few times. This chain uses TRBV10-3 with TRBJ1-2, with a tentative D call TRBD1 (6 bases). Trimming left V 4 bases short and J 8 bases short, with 14 bases between. Germline V gene sequence: CDR1 ENHRY, CDR2 SYGVKD. This CDR3 region has 13 residues. The CDR3 is CAISGPGAEGYTF. Here the CDR3 DNA reads TGTGCCATCAGTGGACCAGGGGCGGAAGGCTACACCTTC.

This clone has just one count. The rearrangement joins TRBV4-3 to TRBJ2-7; tentative D call: TRBD2 (7 bases). CDR1 is LGHNA, CDR2 YSLEER, per germline. Trimming removed 3 bases from V and 2 bases from J, with 14 bases in between. The CDR3 sequence is 15 residues long. CDR3 protein: CASSQDSGTAYEQYF. The DNA of the CDR3 is TGCGCCAGCAGCCAGGACAGCGGGACTGCCTACGAGCAGTACTTC.

V gene TRBV11-3 combines with J gene TRBJ1-3; D unclear. The V gene lost 0 bases and the J gene lost 0 bases, with 9 bases spanning the gap. Germline CDR1 SGHNT, CDR2 YENEEA. The length of the CDR3 is 16 residues. CDR3 sequence (DNA): TGTGCCAGCAGCTTAGAAGGTACAAACTCTGGAAACACCATATATTTT. Translation gives CASSLEGTNSGNTIYF.

The CDR3 sequence is CASSPSGLPGAGELFF. As DNA, the CDR3 is TGTGCCAGTAGCCCTTCCGGGCTCCCGGGGGCCGGGGAGCTGTTTTTT. This rearrangement joins TRBV19 to TRBJ2-2, with a tentative D call TRBD2 (6 bases). The CDR3 sequence is 16 residues long. The germline V gene encodes CDR1 LNHDA and CDR2 SQIVND (reference sequence). Trimming took off 6 bases at V and 6 bases at J, with 20 bases between the two ends.

This clone was observed a handful of times. The rearrangement links TRBV21-1 to TRBJ2-4. TRBV21-1 counts as a pseudogene. This CDR3 is 16 amino acids long. DNA for the CDR3: TGTGCCAGCAGCAAAGCAAGGATACTAGCCAAAAACATTCAGTACTTC. Amino acids: CASSKARILAKNIQYF.

V gene TRBV14 combines with J gene TRBJ2-1; TRBD2 aligns across 9 bases. This CDR3 has 19 amino acids. The V gene's germline CDR1 is SGHDN and CDR2 FVKESK. J was trimmed by 8 bases and V by 0 bases; bases with no gene match: 17. The CDR3 is CASSQDYWGGRASEDEQFF. The CDR3 nucleotides are TGTGCCAGCAGCCAAGATTATTGGGGCGGGAGGGCCTCGGAAGATGAGCAGTTCTTC. The full variable domain, completed using reference TRBV14 and TRBJ2-1, is EAGVTQFPSHSVIEKGQTVTLRCDPISGHDNLYWYRRVMGKEIKFLLHFVKESKQDESGMPNNRFLAERTGGTYSTLKVQPAELEDSGVYFCASSQDYWGGRASEDEQFFGPGTRLTVL.

The chain has TRBV10-2 and TRBJ2-2; D gene ambiguous. Per the germline V gene, CDR1 is WSHSY and CDR2 is SAAADI. Trimming took off 5 bases at V and 2 bases at J, with 12 bases between the two ends. The CDR3 is 15 amino acids. CDR3 sequence reads: CASSYSPSNTGELFF. CDR3 in DNA: TGCGCCAGCAGTTACTCACCTTCAAACACCGGGGAGCTGTTTTTT.

This chain links TRBV7-2 with TRBJ2-2; D might be TRBD2 (5 bases). V lost 1 base and J 2 bases, leaving 11 bases between the germline ends. Per the germline V gene, CDR1 is SGHTA and CDR2 is FQGNSA. The length of the CDR3 is 16 residues. CDR3 DNA sequence: TGTGCCAGCAGCTTAGGTGCGGGCACCAACACCGGGGAGCTGTTTTTT. Translation gives CASSLGAGTNTGELFF.

J is TRBJ2-2 and V is TRBV7-3; no firm D call. The CDR3 covers 13 residues. The V end was cut by 5 bases, the J end by 2 bases, with 6 bases between. The germline CDR1 and CDR2 sequences are SGHTA and FQGTGA. The CDR3 reads CASSQSNTGELFF. The CDR3 nucleotides read TGTGCCAGCAGCCAGAGTAACACCGGGGAGCTGTTTTTT.

DNA of the CDR3: TGCAGTGCTAGTATATTTTTAGAGCAGTACTTC. Translating gives CSASIFLEQYF. The chain recombines TRBV20-1 with TRBJ2-7, with D unclear. CDR3 size: 11 residues. V was pared by 3 bases and J by 7 bases, with 10 bases between. Germline V gives CDR1 DFQATT, CDR2 SNEGSKA (reference sequence).

The chain carries TRBV19 and TRBJ1-1; D not certain. V lost 1 base to trimming and J lost 1 base, with 4 bases between them. Germline V gene data show CDR1 as LNHDA and CDR2 as SQIVND (reference sequence). The CDR3 loop spans 13 amino acids. CDR3: CASSIAQNTEAFF. The CDR3 bases are TGTGCCAGTAGTATAGCTCAGAACACTGAAGCTTTCTTT.

This clone has a handful of counts. This chain connects TRBV4-3 to TRBJ1-1; no definite D call. The CDR3 is made up of 13 amino acids. In germline, CDR1 is LGHNA, CDR2 YSLEER. V was pared by 5 bases and J by 0 bases, with 7 bases between. CDR3 in DNA: TGCGCCAGCAGCAGTGCGGTGAACACTGAAGCTTTCTTT. Protein: CASSSAVNTEAFF.

This sequence joins TRBV27 and TRBJ1-5; TRBD1 is a possible D gene (6 bases). Germline CDR1 MNHEY, CDR2 SMNVEV (reference sequence). The length of the CDR3 is 17 residues. V lost 5 bases to trimming and J lost 3 bases, with 20 bases between them. As DNA, the CDR3 is TGTGCCAGCAGTCCCAAAAAGACAGGTTTAGACAATCAGCCCCAGCATTTT. Translating gives CASSPKKTGLDNQPQHF.

This chain uses TRBV15 with TRBJ2-1; 9 nucleotides line up with TRBD2. The J segment lost 5 bases and the V segment lost 1 base, leaving 0 bases of the junction unmatched. The germline V gene encodes CDR1 LNHNV and CDR2 YYDKDF (reference sequence). The CDR3 is 14 amino acids. DNA of the CDR3: TGTGCCACCAGCAGAGGACTAGCGGACAATGAGCAGTTCTTC. Translation: CATSRGLADNEQFF.